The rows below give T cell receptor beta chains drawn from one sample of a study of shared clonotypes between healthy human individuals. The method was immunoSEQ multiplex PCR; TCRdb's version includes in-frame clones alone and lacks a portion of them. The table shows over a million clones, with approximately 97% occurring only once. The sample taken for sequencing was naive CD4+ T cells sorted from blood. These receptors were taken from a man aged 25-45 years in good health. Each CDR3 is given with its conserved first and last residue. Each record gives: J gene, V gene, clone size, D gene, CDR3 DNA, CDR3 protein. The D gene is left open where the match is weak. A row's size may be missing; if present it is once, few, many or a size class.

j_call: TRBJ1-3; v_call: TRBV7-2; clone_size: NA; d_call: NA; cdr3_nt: TGTGCCAGCAGTCCAACAGGGCCCGGAAACACCATATATTTT; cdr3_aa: CASSPTGPGNTIYF
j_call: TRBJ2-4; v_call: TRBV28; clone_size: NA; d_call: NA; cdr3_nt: TGTGCCAGCAGTCTTTCAGGGTTCGTCGGAAGAGCCAAAAACATTCAGTACTTC; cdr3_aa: CASSLSGFVGRAKNIQYF
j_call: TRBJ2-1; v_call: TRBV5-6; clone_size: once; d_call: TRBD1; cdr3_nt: TGTGCCAGCGGGGGGCGGACAGGGGAGTTCTTC; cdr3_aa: CASGGRTGEFF
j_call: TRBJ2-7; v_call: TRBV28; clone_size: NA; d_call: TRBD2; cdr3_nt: TGTGCCAGCAGTTTAAGCGGACTAGCGCTTTTCTACGAGCAGTACTTC; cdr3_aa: CASSLSGLALFYEQYF
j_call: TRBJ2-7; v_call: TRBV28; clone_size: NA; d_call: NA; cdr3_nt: TGTGCCAGCAGTCGGCAGCACAGGTGGGTTTACGAGCAGTACTTC; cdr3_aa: CASSRQHRWVYEQYF
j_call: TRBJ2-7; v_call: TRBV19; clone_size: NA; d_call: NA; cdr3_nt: TGTGCCAGTAGTATGGGCCCCCCTCAGTTCGAGCAGTACTTC; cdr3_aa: CASSMGPPQFEQYF
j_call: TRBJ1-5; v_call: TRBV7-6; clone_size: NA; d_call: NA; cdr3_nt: TGTGCCAGCAGCCTGGCCGGGGTTGGACCGCCCCAGCATTTT; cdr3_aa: CASSLAGVGPPQHF
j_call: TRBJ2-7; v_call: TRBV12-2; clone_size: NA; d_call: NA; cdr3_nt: TGTGCAAGTCGCTTATGTGGGACTAGCGGGTTTTGCGAGCAGTACTTC; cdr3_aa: CASRLCGTSGFCEQYF
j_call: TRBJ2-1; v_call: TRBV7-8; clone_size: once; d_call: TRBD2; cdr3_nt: TGTGCCAGCAGCTCAGCGGGAGGGCCTGTATATTCTGAGCAGTTCTTC; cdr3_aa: CASSSAGGPVYSEQFF
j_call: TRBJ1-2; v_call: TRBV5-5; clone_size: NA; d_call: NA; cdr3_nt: TGTGCCAGCAGCTTCTGGGGATCGTATGGCTACACCTTC; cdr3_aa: CASSFWGSYGYTF
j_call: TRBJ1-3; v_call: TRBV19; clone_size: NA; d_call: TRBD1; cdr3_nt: TGTGCCAGTAGCCCGCCCGGGACAGGTCGGAACACCATATATTTT; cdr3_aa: CASSPPGTGRNTIYF
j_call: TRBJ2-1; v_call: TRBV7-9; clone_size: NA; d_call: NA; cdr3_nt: TGTGCCAGCAGCCCCCCAGGTTCCTCCTACAATGAGCAGTTCTTC; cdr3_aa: CASSPPGSSYNEQFF
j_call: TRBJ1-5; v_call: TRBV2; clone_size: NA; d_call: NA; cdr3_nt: TGTGCCAGCAGTGCAGGACAGCGCAATCAGCCCCAGCATTTT; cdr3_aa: CASSAGQRNQPQHF
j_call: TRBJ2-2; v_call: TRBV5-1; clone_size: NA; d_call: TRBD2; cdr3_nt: TGCGCCAGCAGCCCGGCAGGGGGACTAGCGAGCGAGAGGGTCACCGGGGAGCTGTTTTTT; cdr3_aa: CASSPAGGLASERVTGELFF
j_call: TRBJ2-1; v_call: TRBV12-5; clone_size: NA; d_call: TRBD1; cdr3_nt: TGTGCTAGTGGTATGGGACAGCTATCCTACAATGAGCAGTTCTTC; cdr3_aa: CASGMGQLSYNEQFF